This T cell receptor (beta chain) is drawn from a study of PD-1 blockade in classical Hodgkin lymphoma. General observations from the study: CD4+ TCR diversity, unlike CD8+, rose significantly by C4D1. The causes of the repertoire differences, possibly disease activity or prior therapy, remain undefined. Diminished baseline TCR diversity has been reported in newly diagnosed patients relative to healthy donors.

The protocol was immunoSEQ multiplex PCR, while the TCRdb copy is restricted to in-frame clones and leaves out a portion. The sample contains approximately 65,000 clones, roughly nine tenths of which appear only once. Details on this clone: The target antigen is unknown.

Trimming removed 3 bases from V and 8 bases from J, with 7 bases in between. Germline-derived CDR1 and CDR2 are DFQATT and SNEGSKA (reference sequence). The CDR3 is made up of 11 amino acids. Noted time point: cycle 4 day 1 (C4D1), after about 6 weeks of nivolumab. Relapse was seen in all patients after autologous stem cell transplantation, and brentuximab vedotin exposure was variable. The best responses consisted of complete response, partial response or progressive disease. Here the sequenced sample was peripheral blood mononuclear cells (PBMCs), taken before the fourth cycle of nivolumab. The receptor's source is a human donor with classical Hodgkin lymphoma. This sequence joins TRBV20-1 and TRBJ2-2; D may be TRBD2 (5 bases). The CDR3 region is CSARREGELFF. CDR3 DNA sequence: TGCAGTGCTAGGAGGGAGGGGGAGCTGTTTTTT.